The 19 T cell receptor beta chains reported below all come from one sample, sequenced in a study of low-dose radiotherapy and immunotherapy resistance in tumors. Gene-specific TRAV and TRBV primers were used for first-strand cDNA, covering alpha and beta chains. TCRs were put through roughly 20 PCR cycles of amplification with Phusion. A constant-region primer and the V-primer adapter served as the primer pair. TCRdb reanalysed the reads using MiXCR and keeps one entry per CDR3 protein. The sample lists some 88,000 distinct CDR3 sequences, just under 9.5% seen once, with more than 0.85% in the top ten. The sample's time point: before trial treatment. Specimen: PBMCs, collected before treatment. These receptor sequences come from a male donor with prostate cancer.

This clonotype was found many times. CDR3 sequence: CASSPGLAGGTGANVLTF. CDR3 sequence (DNA): TGTGCCAGCTCACCAGGACTAGCGGGAGGAACTGGGGCCAACGTCCTGACTTTC. The rearrangement joins TRBV18 to TRBJ2-6, with TRBD2 matching over 14 bases. The CDR3 totals 18 residues. CDR1 is KGHSH and CDR2 is LQKENI in the germline V gene. V dropped 2 bases and J dropped 2; count of bases not matched to a gene: 2.

The sample holds many counts of this clonotype. The rearrangement links TRBV7-2 to TRBJ2-1; TRBD1 matches 7 bases. This CDR3 comprises 15 residues. From germline, CDR1 is SGHTA and CDR2 FQGNSA. Losses at the gene ends were 5 bases for V and 2 bases for J; bases not matched to a gene: 6. This chain's CDR3 is CASSLRQGTYNEQFF. CDR3 nucleotide sequence: TGTGCCAGCAGCCTACGACAGGGTACCTACAATGAGCAGTTCTTC.

V usage is TRBV28 and J usage is TRBJ2-3, with 8 bases aligning to TRBD2. CDR1 is MDHEN and CDR2 is SYDVKM in the germline V gene. The CDR3 consists of 16 residues. V lost 4 bases and J lost 2; bases outside the gene matches: 8. CDR3 nucleotides: TGTGCCAGCAGTTCCCCGGGTAGCGGGGACACAGATACGCAGTATTTT. Translating it yields CASSSPGSGDTDTQYF.

This clonotype occurred many times. The rearrangement joins TRBV6-2 or TRBV6-3 to TRBJ1-4; D unresolved. CDR1 and CDR2 (germline): MNHEY, SVGEGT. Trimming cost V 0 bases and J 5 bases, with 7 bases left between them. This CDR3 has 14 amino acids. CDR3 in amino acids: CASSYSTGNEKLFF. In DNA form, the CDR3 reads TGTGCCAGCAGTTACTCGACGGGGAATGAAAAACTGTTTTTT.

This clonotype appeared many times. The chain uses TRBV24-1 and TRBJ2-5; 14 bases map to TRBD2. Looked up from germline, CDR1 is KGHDR and CDR2 is SFDVKD. J lost 5 bases, V lost 2 bases, and 3 bases had no gene match. The CDR3 is 16 amino acids. CDR3 sequence (DNA): TGTGCCACCAGTGATTCGGGACTAGCGGGAGTCGAGACCCAGTACTTC. It translates to CATSDSGLAGVETQYF.

The table lists this clonotype with many counts. The chain links TRBV27 to TRBJ2-7; D might be TRBD1 (5 bases). The V end was cut by 2 bases, the J end by 5 bases, with 16 bases between. This CDR3 spans 15 amino acids. Germline assignment: CDR1 MNHEY and CDR2 SMNVEV (reference sequence). The CDR3 nucleotides are TGTGCCAGCAGTTTAAGTCCCAGGGTTACCGACGAGCAGTACTTC. This translates into CASSLSPRVTDEQYF.

The table lists this clonotype with many counts. The genes are TRBV7-2 and TRBJ2-1, with 11 bases aligning to TRBD1. Germline V CDR1 and CDR2: SGHTA, FQGNSA. The ends lost 6 bases at V and 8 bases at J; junction bases unmatched: 9. The CDR3 extends over 15 amino acids. The CDR3 protein is CASSSKDRGPDEQFF. The DNA for the CDR3 is TGTGCCAGCAGTTCAAAGGACAGGGGGCCGGATGAGCAGTTCTTC.

This chain links TRBV5-4 with TRBJ2-6; 8 positions match TRBD2. J lost 2 bases, V lost 2 bases, and 3 bases had no gene match. Germline assignment: CDR1 SGHNT and CDR2 YYREEE (reference sequence). The CDR3 contains 16 residues. The CDR3 reads CASSFSGNAGANVLTF. DNA for the CDR3: TGTGCCAGCAGCTTTAGCGGGAATGCTGGGGCCAACGTCCTGACTTTC.

This clonotype was detected many times. The V and J genes are TRBV7-2 and TRBJ1-2; 8 bases are shared with TRBD1. Germline CDR1 reads SGHTA; CDR2 reads FQGNSA. CDR3 length equals 15 residues. The V segment lost 4 bases and the J segment 3 bases; nucleotides outside the gene matches: 7. The CDR3 DNA is TGTGCCAGCAGCTCGGACAGGGCGTCCTACTATGGCTACACCTTC. Protein: CASSSDRASYYGYTF. The variable domain in full, with the rest retrieved from reference TRBV7-2 and TRBJ1-2, is GAGVSQSPSNKVTEKGKDVELRCDPISGHTALYWYRQSLGQGLEFLIYFQGNSAPDKSGLPSDRFSAERTGGSVSTLTIQRTQQEDSAVYLCASSSDRASYYGYTFGSGTRLTVV.

This clonotype has a count of ten or more. V usage is TRBV18 and J usage is TRBJ1-3; D remains ambiguous. The V and J ends lost 4 bases and 0 bases respectively, with 13 bases between them. Germline V gene lookup returns CDR1 KGHSH and CDR2 LQKENI. The CDR3 sequence is 16 residues long. The DNA for the CDR3 is TGTGCCAGCTCACAATCTATAATAAGCTCTGGAAACACCATATATTTT. Translating gives CASSQSIISSGNTIYF.

This clonotype was observed many times. The chain links TRBV7-2 to TRBJ1-4; D remains unclear. Germline V gene sequence: CDR1 SGHTA, CDR2 FQGNSA. V was shortened by 0 bases and J by 3 bases, with 8 bases between the two germline ends. The CDR3 covers 15 residues. CDR3 protein: CASSLAAAANEKLFF. CDR3 sequence (DNA): TGTGCCAGCAGCTTAGCGGCAGCAGCTAATGAAAAACTGTTTTTT.

This clonotype occurred many times. This sequence joins TRBV28 and TRBJ2-1; TRBD2 matches at 12 bases. J gave up 7 bases and V 2 bases, and 3 bases lay outside the gene matches. This CDR3 has 15 residues. The V gene's germline CDR1 is MDHEN and CDR2 SYDVKM. CDR3 in amino acids: CASSLPGLAGNEQFF. The CDR3 nucleotides read TGTGCCAGCAGTTTACCTGGACTAGCGGGAAATGAGCAGTTCTTC.

This clonotype was recorded at least ten times. The chain uses TRBV20-1 and TRBJ2-5, with D possibly being TRBD2 (5 bases). Trimming removed 3 bases from V and 5 bases from J, with 10 bases in between. In germline, CDR1 is DFQATT, CDR2 SNEGSKA (reference sequence). The CDR3 covers 12 residues. Written as DNA, the CDR3 is TGCAGTGCTAGGCATAGGGAGGAGACCCAGTACTTC. This translates into CSARHREETQYF.

There are many counts of this clonotype. The chain combines TRBV4-1 with TRBJ2-3; D is perhaps TRBD1 or TRBD2 (5 bases each). There are 15 residues in the CDR3. Germline CDR1 reads MGHRA; CDR2 reads YSYEKL. Trimming left V 2 bases short and J 6 bases short, with 15 bases between. CDR3 sequence reads: CASSQRDPLTDTQYF. The DNA of the CDR3 is TGCGCCAGCAGCCAACGGGACCCCTTGACGGATACGCAGTATTTT.

This clonotype was picked up a small number of times. This rearrangement joins TRBV5-5 to TRBJ1-5; a possible D gene is TRBD1 (5 bases). Germline assignment: CDR1 SGHKS and CDR2 YYEKEE (reference sequence). The CDR3 length is 15 residues. V was shortened by 6 bases and J by 3 bases, with 16 bases between the two germline ends. CDR3 bases: TGTGCCAGCAACCCCCAGGGAGGACTCAATCAGCCCCAGCATTTT. This codes for CASNPQGGLNQPQHF.

This clonotype has a count of ten or more. The J gene is TRBJ2-7, the V gene TRBV9; D is undetermined. This CDR3 has 15 residues. Trimming removed 4 bases from V and 2 bases from J, with 16 bases in between. Per the germline V gene, CDR1 is SGDLS and CDR2 is YYNGEE. CDR3 residues: CASSLHPDEAYEQYF. In DNA, the CDR3 is TGTGCCAGCAGCCTCCACCCGGATGAGGCCTACGAGCAGTACTTC.

This clonotype was counted many times. The chain joins TRBV20-1 to TRBJ2-4; D might be TRBD1 or TRBD2, each matching 5 bases. Trimming took off 1 base at V and 6 bases at J, with 19 bases between the two ends. The CDR3 runs to 16 residues. CDR1 is DFQATT, CDR2 SNEGSKA, per germline (reference sequence). CDR3 region: CSARVGTTRSGNIQYF. In nucleotides, the CDR3 is TGCAGTGCTAGAGTAGGGACCACGCGGAGTGGAAACATTCAGTACTTC.

The table lists this clonotype with many counts. V is TRBV20-1 and J is TRBJ2-5; D uncertain. CDR3 size: 13 residues. V was trimmed by 0 bases and J by 0 bases, leaving 5 bases between them. Germline CDR1 and CDR2: DFQATT and SNEGSKA (reference sequence). The CDR3 here is CSAREAHQETQYF. DNA of the CDR3: TGCAGTGCTAGAGAGGCCCACCAAGAGACCCAGTACTTC.

This clonotype was seen repeatedly, ten times or more. The chain employs TRBV5-5 and TRBJ2-2; D is possibly TRBD1 (5 bases). Germline V gene sequence: CDR1 SGHKS, CDR2 YYEKEE (reference sequence). V was clipped by 0 bases and J by 3 bases, with 12 bases between them. The length of the CDR3 is 16 residues. The CDR3 protein is CASSLGQAGYTGELFF. The CDR3, as DNA: TGTGCCAGCAGCTTGGGGCAGGCAGGGTACACCGGGGAGCTGTTTTTT.